This TCR beta chain was recorded in a study of blood T cell repertoires in COVID-19. Turning to the study itself: PBMCs, B-cell-depleted T cells, or T cells provided the cDNA or gDNA that made up the material.

Germline CDR1 reads SNHLY; CDR2 reads FYNNEI. The CDR3 runs 14 residues. With 6 bases removed from V and 9 bases from J, the gap between germline ends came to 18 bases. Per the original data handling: It was from reference gene primer amplification that nucleated cell counts were estimated. TCRdb's copy holds only in-frame clones and misses some; the assay was immunoSEQ multiplex PCR. That table supplies the V and J calls and clone size; D and trimming were determined from the DNA. Found here are 250,000 to 350,000 clones, about nine tenths of them singletons; the top ten hold over 9%. Sequencing was carried out using peripheral blood. The gene calls are TRBV2 and TRBJ1-5; tentatively, D is TRBD1 (5 bases). The origin of this receptor is a woman aged 30 to 39 with COVID-19, enrolled during active disease. Written as DNA, the CDR3 is TGTGCCAGCAGAGATAGGGGTCTCCTCGGGCCCCAGCATTTT. It codes for CASRDRGLLGPQHF.